The entry below gives a single TCR beta chain sequence along with its context. Its antigen remains unidentified. This sample also contains other DNA sequences that code for the same CDR3. These data are taken from a study of beta chain features in type 1 diabetes. cDNA synthesis used the whole RNA isolate, giving expressed TCRB sequences. Produced via immunoSEQ multiplex PCR; TCRdb's table is partial and in-frame only. The sample contains hundreds of thousands of clones, roughly a tenth of which appear only once. The authors obtained over 95% purity in all sorted populations. Trimming stripped 0 bases from V and 3 bases from J, with 8 bases between. Germline CDR1 reads LGHNA; CDR2 reads YSLEER. The CDR3 is made up of 14 amino acids. Broader study findings: Among patients with Type 1 diabetes, TCRB CDR3s were moderately but significantly shorter in every one of the four CD4+ subsets. Reduced insertions and increased deletions marked VDJ junctions in type 1 diabetes patients.

What was sequenced was central memory CD4+ T cells from blood. The TCR comes from a man aged 30 to 45 with type 1 diabetes. The chain joins TRBV4-3 to TRBJ1-1; D is perhaps TRBD1 (5 bases). As DNA, the CDR3 is TGCGCCAGCAGCCAAGAATTGGGGGACACTGAAGCTTTCTTT. This gives the protein CASSQELGDTEAFF.